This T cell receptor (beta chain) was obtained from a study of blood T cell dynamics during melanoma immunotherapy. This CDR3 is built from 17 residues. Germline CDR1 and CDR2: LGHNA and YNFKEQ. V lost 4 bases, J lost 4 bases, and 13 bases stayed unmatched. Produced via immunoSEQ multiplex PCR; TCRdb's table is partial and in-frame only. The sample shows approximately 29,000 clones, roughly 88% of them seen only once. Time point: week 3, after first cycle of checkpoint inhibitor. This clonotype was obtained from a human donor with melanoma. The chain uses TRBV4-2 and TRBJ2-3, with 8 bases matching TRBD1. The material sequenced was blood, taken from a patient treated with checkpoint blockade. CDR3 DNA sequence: TGTGCCAGCAGCCGAGCACCGACAGGGGAATATTCAGATACGCAGTATTTT. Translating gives CASSRAPTGEYSDTQYF.